The clone carrying this T cell receptor (beta chain) is medium-sized. Each CDR3 protein is one row after TCRdb ran MiXCR on the 5' RACE reads. The sample lists about 240,000 distinct CDR3 sequences, about 10% occurring once. J was trimmed by 4 bases and V by 6 bases; bases with no gene match: 5. The CDR3 extends over 12 amino acids. The germline V gene encodes CDR1 SQVTM and CDR2 ANQGSEA. The record originates from a study of identical twins. The chain carries TRBV29-1 and TRBJ2-5, with TRBD1 matching 7 bases. This sequence was found in a middle-aged man in good health. Input material: memory T cells sorted from blood. The CDR3 nucleotides read TGCAGCGTAGGGACAGCCGGAGAGACCCAGTACTTC. It encodes CSVGTAGETQYF.